This is a list of T cell receptor beta chains from one sample in a study of blood T cell repertoires in COVID-19. Libraries were prepared by immunoSEQ multiplex PCR; TCRdb keeps only in-frame clonotypes and omits some of them. Of 50,000 to 60,000 clones in the sample, more than 70% were seen once. The sample consisted of peripheral blood. The source is a man aged 60 to 69 with active COVID-19. Both conserved end residues are part of each CDR3. Fields, in order: D gene, V gene, J gene, clone size, CDR3 protein, CDR3 DNA. A D gene is named only where the DNA matches it firmly. Only part of the rows carry a size: once, few, many, or a class if the clone is expanded.

d_call: NA; v_call: TRBV21-1; j_call: TRBJ2-3; clone_size: NA; cdr3_aa: CASRPDRARRDTQYF; cdr3_nt: TGTGCCAGCAGGCCCGACAGGGCGAGAAGAGATACGCAGTATTTT
d_call: TRBD2; v_call: TRBV14; j_call: TRBJ2-1; clone_size: NA; cdr3_aa: CASSQVGGRFNEQFF; cdr3_nt: TGTGCCAGCAGCCAAGTCGGCGGGAGGTTCAATGAGCAGTTCTTC
d_call: NA; v_call: TRBV21-1; j_call: TRBJ1-5; clone_size: NA; cdr3_aa: CASSQKAGRVDQPQHF; cdr3_nt: TGTGCCAGCAGCCAAAAGGCTGGCAGGGTGGACCAGCCCCAGCATTTT
d_call: NA; v_call: TRBV9; j_call: TRBJ2-7; clone_size: once; cdr3_aa: CASSVGSGSYEQYF; cdr3_nt: TGTGCCAGCAGCGTAGGTTCAGGGTCCTACGAGCAGTACTTC
d_call: NA; v_call: TRBV4-1; j_call: TRBJ2-7; clone_size: NA; cdr3_aa: CASSRNRDTTYEQYF; cdr3_nt: TGCGCCAGCAGCAGGAACAGGGACACTACCTACGAGCAGTACTTC
d_call: TRBD1; v_call: TRBV27; j_call: TRBJ2-7; clone_size: NA; cdr3_aa: CASSKDRVSYEQYF; cdr3_nt: TGTGCCAGCAGTAAGGACAGGGTCTCCTACGAGCAGTACTTC
d_call: NA; v_call: TRBV27; j_call: TRBJ1-2; clone_size: NA; cdr3_aa: CASSLGMGADSNYGYTF; cdr3_nt: TGTGCCAGCAGTTTGGGGATGGGGGCAGATTCTAACTATGGCTACACCTTC
d_call: TRBD1; v_call: TRBV5-1; j_call: TRBJ1-4; clone_size: NA; cdr3_aa: CASSRTGGPNEKLFF; cdr3_nt: TGCGCCAGCAGCAGAACAGGGGGTCCTAATGAAAAACTGTTTTTT
d_call: TRBD1; v_call: TRBV18; j_call: TRBJ1-5; clone_size: few; cdr3_aa: CASSTGTDNQPQHF; cdr3_nt: TGTGCCAGCTCAACCGGGACAGACAATCAGCCCCAGCATTTT
d_call: TRBD2; v_call: TRBV13; j_call: TRBJ2-7; clone_size: NA; cdr3_aa: CASSLERGLAGSDGQYF; cdr3_nt: TGTGCCAGCAGCTTAGAGCGGGGACTAGCGGGATCAGACGGGCAGTACTTC
d_call: TRBD2; v_call: TRBV2; j_call: TRBJ2-5; clone_size: NA; cdr3_aa: CASSEPAGGETQYF; cdr3_nt: TGTGCCAGCAGTGAGCCCGCGGGGGGCGAGACCCAGTACTTC
d_call: NA; v_call: TRBV11-1; j_call: TRBJ2-1; clone_size: NA; cdr3_aa: CASSLGGRGFYNEQFF; cdr3_nt: TGTGCCAGCAGCTTAGGTGGCAGGGGTTTTTACAATGAGCAGTTCTTC
d_call: TRBD1; v_call: TRBV27; j_call: TRBJ1-2; clone_size: NA; cdr3_aa: CASSLGQGASHGYTF; cdr3_nt: TGTGCCAGCAGTTTAGGGCAGGGGGCCTCTCATGGCTACACCTTC
d_call: NA; v_call: TRBV5-6; j_call: TRBJ2-7; clone_size: NA; cdr3_aa: CASSFNRLSYEQYF; cdr3_nt: TGTGCCAGCAGCTTCAATAGACTTTCCTACGAGCAGTACTTC
d_call: NA; v_call: TRBV9; j_call: TRBJ1-6; clone_size: NA; cdr3_aa: CASSGQPGASNSPLHF; cdr3_nt: TGTGCCAGCAGCGGCCAACCGGGAGCCTCAAATTCACCCCTCCACTTT
d_call: NA; v_call: TRBV29-1; j_call: TRBJ2-5; clone_size: once; cdr3_aa: CSVRTERETQYF; cdr3_nt: TGCAGCGTTCGGACAGAGAGGGAGACCCAGTACTTC
d_call: TRBD1; v_call: TRBV12-3/TRBV12-4; j_call: TRBJ1-4; clone_size: NA; cdr3_aa: CASVGQGGEKLFF; cdr3_nt: TGTGCATCGGTAGGACAGGGTGGGGAAAAACTGTTTTTT
d_call: NA; v_call: TRBV2; j_call: TRBJ1-1; clone_size: NA; cdr3_aa: CASSPQGRVAFF; cdr3_nt: TGTGCCAGCAGCCCCCAGGGTAGGGTAGCTTTCTTT
d_call: NA; v_call: TRBV2; j_call: TRBJ1-5; clone_size: few; cdr3_aa: CASSEQGLNQPQHF; cdr3_nt: TGTGCCAGCAGTGAGCAGGGCCTCAATCAGCCCCAGCATTTT
d_call: NA; v_call: TRBV27; j_call: TRBJ1-1; clone_size: NA; cdr3_aa: CASSLMAGPSTEAFF; cdr3_nt: TGTGCCAGCAGCCTTATGGCAGGGCCCAGCACTGAAGCTTTCTTT
d_call: NA; v_call: TRBV27; j_call: TRBJ2-2; clone_size: NA; cdr3_aa: CASSLFLATNTGELFF; cdr3_nt: TGTGCCAGCAGCCTATTTCTAGCGACGAACACCGGGGAGCTGTTTTTT
d_call: TRBD2; v_call: TRBV18; j_call: TRBJ2-3; clone_size: once; cdr3_aa: CASSPTTGTSTHTQYF; cdr3_nt: TGTGCCAGCTCACCGACGACCGGGACTAGCACGCATACGCAGTATTTT
d_call: NA; v_call: TRBV5-1; j_call: TRBJ2-1; clone_size: NA; cdr3_aa: CASSPTSNEQFF; cdr3_nt: TGCGCCAGCAGCCCTACTAGCAATGAGCAGTTCTTC
d_call: TRBD1; v_call: TRBV30; j_call: TRBJ1-5; clone_size: NA; cdr3_aa: CAWSTGQGGGQPQHF; cdr3_nt: TGTGCCTGGAGTACCGGACAGGGGGGTGGGCAGCCCCAGCATTTT
d_call: NA; v_call: TRBV6-6; j_call: TRBJ2-1; clone_size: NA; cdr3_aa: CASSYGGTLDNEQFF; cdr3_nt: TGTGCCAGCAGTTACGGCGGGACTTTAGACAATGAGCAGTTCTTC
d_call: NA; v_call: TRBV7-8; j_call: TRBJ2-7; clone_size: NA; cdr3_aa: CASSLAGGVYEQYF; cdr3_nt: TGTGCCAGCAGCTTAGCGGGAGGTGTGTACGAGCAGTACTTC
d_call: NA; v_call: TRBV7-9; j_call: TRBJ2-1; clone_size: NA; cdr3_aa: CASSLVGGGTYNEQFF; cdr3_nt: TGTGCCAGCAGCTTAGTCGGCGGCGGGACCTACAATGAGCAGTTCTTC
d_call: NA; v_call: TRBV12-3/TRBV12-4; j_call: TRBJ1-1; clone_size: NA; cdr3_aa: CASSLAQLYEAFF; cdr3_nt: TGTGCCAGCAGTTTAGCACAGCTTTATGAAGCTTTCTTT
d_call: NA; v_call: TRBV19; j_call: TRBJ1-1; clone_size: NA; cdr3_aa: CASSILGHTEAFF; cdr3_nt: TGTGCCAGTAGTATTTTGGGCCACACTGAAGCTTTCTTT
d_call: TRBD1; v_call: TRBV24-1; j_call: TRBJ2-3; clone_size: NA; cdr3_aa: CATSDRTGAADTQYF; cdr3_nt: TGTGCCACCAGTGATAGGACAGGAGCGGCAGATACGCAGTATTTT
d_call: TRBD2; v_call: TRBV2; j_call: TRBJ2-1; clone_size: few; cdr3_aa: CASRGKGALGLAGRGNEQFF; cdr3_nt: TGTGCCAGCAGGGGGAAGGGGGCGCTGGGACTAGCGGGACGAGGCAATGAGCAGTTCTTC
d_call: TRBD2; v_call: TRBV5-1; j_call: TRBJ2-1; clone_size: NA; cdr3_aa: CASSWASGRGYNEQFF; cdr3_nt: TGCGCCAGCAGCTGGGCTAGCGGGAGGGGGTACAATGAGCAGTTCTTC
d_call: NA; v_call: TRBV15; j_call: TRBJ2-1; clone_size: NA; cdr3_aa: CATSREWGVLDNEQFF; cdr3_nt: TGTGCCACCAGCAGGGAATGGGGGGTCTTAGACAATGAGCAGTTCTTC
d_call: NA; v_call: TRBV14; j_call: TRBJ1-4; clone_size: NA; cdr3_aa: CASSQDTGRVIREKLFF; cdr3_nt: TGTGCCAGCAGCCAAGACACAGGGAGAGTGATACGAGAAAAACTGTTTTTT
d_call: TRBD2; v_call: TRBV2; j_call: TRBJ2-5; clone_size: once; cdr3_aa: CASSRAGGVETQYF; cdr3_nt: TGTGCCAGCAGCCGGGCGGGGGGGGTAGAGACCCAGTACTTC
d_call: NA; v_call: TRBV11-3; j_call: TRBJ2-5; clone_size: NA; cdr3_aa: CASSSSGQETQYF; cdr3_nt: TGTGCCAGCAGCTCTTCAGGCCAAGAGACCCAGTACTTC
d_call: NA; v_call: TRBV12-3/TRBV12-4; j_call: TRBJ1-3; clone_size: NA; cdr3_aa: CASSRQVGNTIYF; cdr3_nt: TGTGCCAGCAGTCGACAGGTTGGAAACACCATATATTTT
d_call: TRBD2; v_call: TRBV6-5; j_call: TRBJ2-7; clone_size: NA; cdr3_aa: CASSFTSGSSSGQYF; cdr3_nt: TGTGCCAGCAGCTTCACTAGCGGGAGTAGTAGCGGGCAGTACTTC
d_call: TRBD2; v_call: TRBV28; j_call: TRBJ2-7; clone_size: NA; cdr3_aa: CASSSPGLATRRHEQYF; cdr3_nt: TGTGCCAGCAGTTCCCCGGGACTAGCGACCCGCCGGCACGAGCAGTACTTC
d_call: NA; v_call: TRBV12-3/TRBV12-4; j_call: TRBJ1-2; clone_size: NA; cdr3_aa: CASSSGYGYTF; cdr3_nt: TGTGCCAGCAGTTCGGGCTATGGCTACACCTTC
d_call: TRBD2; v_call: TRBV5-4; j_call: TRBJ2-1; clone_size: NA; cdr3_aa: CASSLLADYNEQFF; cdr3_nt: TGTGCCAGCAGCCTACTAGCGGACTACAATGAGCAGTTCTTC
d_call: NA; v_call: TRBV7-9; j_call: TRBJ1-2; clone_size: once; cdr3_aa: CASSLDRGHRTARNYGYTF; cdr3_nt: TGTGCCAGCAGCTTAGATAGGGGTCACCGGACAGCTCGAAACTATGGCTACACCTTC
d_call: TRBD1; v_call: TRBV18; j_call: TRBJ1-3; clone_size: NA; cdr3_aa: CASSLNRGLIGNTIYF; cdr3_nt: TGTGCCAGCTCACTTAACAGGGGGCTGATTGGAAACACCATATATTTT
d_call: TRBD2; v_call: TRBV5-1; j_call: TRBJ2-1; clone_size: NA; cdr3_aa: CASSLDPATSPPNVF; cdr3_nt: TGCGCCAGCAGCTTGGATCCGGCGACTAGCCCCCCTAATGTCTTC
d_call: NA; v_call: TRBV2; j_call: TRBJ2-2; clone_size: NA; cdr3_aa: CASRILGDGELFF; cdr3_nt: TGTGCCAGCAGGATCCTAGGAGACGGGGAGCTGTTTTTT
d_call: TRBD2; v_call: TRBV10-1; j_call: TRBJ2-1; clone_size: NA; cdr3_aa: CASSEGTRGNEQFF; cdr3_nt: TGCGCCAGCAGTGAGGGGACTAGGGGGAATGAGCAGTTCTTC
d_call: NA; v_call: TRBV6-1; j_call: TRBJ2-7; clone_size: NA; cdr3_aa: CASSEYIGSSYEQYF; cdr3_nt: TGTGCCAGCAGTGAATATATCGGGAGCTCCTACGAGCAGTACTTC
d_call: NA; v_call: TRBV20-1; j_call: TRBJ1-2; clone_size: NA; cdr3_aa: CSAITPYGYTF; cdr3_nt: TGCAGTGCTATCACTCCGTATGGCTACACCTTC